Here is one TCR beta chain with its context. At least ten counts were recorded for this clonotype. It has no known antigen specificity. Base qualities are not recorded, but no much larger clone differs from it by a single base. Taken from cysteine to phenylalanine, the CDR3 has 17 residues. Just CDR3 DNA is preserved here, 51 bases in frame from base 1. V is shortened by 3 bases, J by 7 bases, and the region joining them spans 22 bases. The germline V gene specifies SGHTS as CDR1 and YDEGEE as CDR2. This record belongs to a study of T cells in Graves' hyperthyroidism and ophthalmopathy (dated by TCRdb to the late 2010s). With respect to the entire study: To identify distinguishing TCR V-J signatures, a discovery cohort of around 100 patients was used, comprising 43 with Graves' ophthalmopathy and 57 with stable Graves' hyperthyroidism. An independent validation cohort of 18 to 20 hyperthyroidism patients and about 15 patients who later progressed to ophthalmopathy tested prospective prediction of ophthalmopathy. The 80 to 100 discovery patients were randomly divided into training and test sets at a 7:3 ratio. In addition, the study compared T-cell repertoires in thyroid tissue and in blood from over 5 Graves' hyperthyroidism patients. After sampling, hyperthyroidism patients received methimazole starting at 30 mg daily, and ophthalmopathy patients received high-dose intravenous methylprednisolone. The paper reports TCR Vbeta CDR3 sequencing of roughly 140 peripheral blood samples: approximately 41 ophthalmopathy, fewer than 85 hyperthyroidism and approximately 17 progressor patients. General study outcomes and caveats: In validation, progression to ophthalmopathy was predicted by the model with more than 65% sensitivity and just over 72% specificity, a median of about 6.4 months before onset. Ophthalmopathy was separated from stable hyperthyroidism by a 13 V-J signature model, with over 85% sensitivity and about 81% specificity obtained in cross-validation and 80%/75% obtained in testing. Sample size was not statistically predetermined, and investigators were not blinded to group allocation. Most expanded thyroid clonotypes (frequency above 0.001) were also found in blood, which suggests that blood repertoires may mirror thyroid immune responses.

Graves' hyperthyroidism was defined as stable when no progression to ophthalmopathy occurred over 18 months of follow-up. Hyperthyroidism patients were aged 18 to 65 years and newly diagnosed, with disease duration of less than 2 months. Patients with uncontrolled infections, other autoimmune diseases, pregnancy or lactation were excluded. Clinical symptoms, serum thyroxine and TRAb, thyroid ultrasound, and orbital computed tomography formed the basis for the diagnoses. Total RNA was extracted with Trizol reagent, and quality was checked on an Agilent 2100 Bioanalyzer. The TCR beta CDR3 regions were amplified from the RNA transcripts. A first-round RT-PCR of the TCR CDR3 used the HTBI primer set with the Qiagen OneStep RT-PCR kit. The libraries were constructed in a second round of multiplex PCR and then size-selected and purified. Paired-end sequencing of the libraries was performed with 100 bp reads on an Illumina HiSeq2000. In the original analysis: SOAPnuke was used to process the raw data, with reads discarded if the reads contained adapters or uncalled bases, had a mean Phred below 15, or lacked an exact constant-primer or identifier match. COPE v1.2.5 was used to merge the high-quality paired reads, and each unique nucleotide sequence was defined as a clonotype. MiTCR v1.1 was used to align the clonotypes against IMGT TRBV, TRBD and TRBJ reference segments. The analysis was restricted to V-J combinations with a frequency above 0.0001, which together covered roughly 99% of the repertoires. A TCS score was defined as the ratio of F50 (clonal expansion) to E x V (chaos), with BLOSUM62-based TCRdist applied between CDR3 peptides within each V-J. Welch's t-statistics and random forest reduced fewer than 600 V-J features to 13, which were used in a naive Bayes classifier (R e1071). The Morisita-Horn index was used to measure how similar the thyroid and blood repertoires were. TCRdb passed the public sequencing reads through fastp at Q25 and MiXCR, retaining productive beta sequences. Here each entry gathers all rows of one CDR3 protein and keeps the most common genes and DNA. The V and J calls reflect TCRdb's pipeline rather than the authors' work. In this sample the table shows about 540,000 distinct CDR3 sequences, just over 45% of which occur a single time. The ten largest account for around 7.7% of the sample.

The receptor was isolated from a woman between 18 and 30 years old with Graves' hyperthyroidism. The sequence joins TRBV5-8 to TRBJ2-2; tentative D gene TRBD2, with 5 bases matching. The sequenced sample was peripheral blood or thyroid tissue (not recorded which). The sequenced DNA is TGTGCCAGCAGCTATTTTGACAACCCAGACTACGGCGGGGAGCTGTTTTTT. Its coded protein is CASSYFDNPDYGGELFF.